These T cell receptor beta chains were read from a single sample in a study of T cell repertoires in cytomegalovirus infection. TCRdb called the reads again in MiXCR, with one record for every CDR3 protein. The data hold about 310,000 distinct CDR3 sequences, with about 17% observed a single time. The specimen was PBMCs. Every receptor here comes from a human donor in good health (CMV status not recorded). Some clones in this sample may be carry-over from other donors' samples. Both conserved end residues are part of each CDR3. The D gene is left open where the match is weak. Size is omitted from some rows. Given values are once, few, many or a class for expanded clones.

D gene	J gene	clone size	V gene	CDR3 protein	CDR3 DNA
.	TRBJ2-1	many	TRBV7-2	CASSSLYRDNEQFF	TGTGCCAGCAGCTCACTCTACAGAGACAATGAGCAGTTCTTC
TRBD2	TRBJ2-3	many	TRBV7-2	CASSLASRGGLSDTQYF	TGTGCCAGCAGCTTAGCCTCGCGGGGGGGCCTTTCAGATACGCAGTATTTT
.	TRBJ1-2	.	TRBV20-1	CSASSGGPNYGYTF	TGCAGTGCTAGTTCAGGTGGGCCTAACTATGGCTACACCTTC
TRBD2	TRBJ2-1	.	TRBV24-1	CATSGASGDQFF	TGTGCCACAAGTGGGGCTAGCGGGGACCAGTTCTTC
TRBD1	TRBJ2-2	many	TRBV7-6	CASRPTGGIGTGELFF	TGTGCCAGCAGACCGACAGGGGGGATCGGCACCGGGGAGCTGTTTTTT
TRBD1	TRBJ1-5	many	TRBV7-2	CASSLAAQGPQHF	TGTGCCAGCAGCTTAGCAGCACAGGGGCCTCAGCATTTT
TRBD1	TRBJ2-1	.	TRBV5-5	CASSLADRYSYNEQFF	TGTGCCAGCAGCTTGGCGGACAGGTATTCCTACAATGAGCAGTTCTTC
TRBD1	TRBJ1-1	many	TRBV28	CASSSTGGWTEAFF	TGTGCCAGCAGTTCCACAGGGGGCTGGACTGAAGCTTTCTTT
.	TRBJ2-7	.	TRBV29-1	CSVRTVHYEQYF	TGCAGCGTTCGGACGGTTCACTACGAGCAGTACTTC
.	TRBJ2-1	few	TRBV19	CASSRVLGNEQFF	TGTGCCAGTAGCCGGGTTCTCGGGAATGAGCAGTTCTTC
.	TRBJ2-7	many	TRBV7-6	CASSRENGLYEQYF	TGTGCCAGCAGCCGGGAGAACGGTCTCTACGAGCAGTACTTC
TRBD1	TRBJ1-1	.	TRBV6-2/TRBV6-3	CASSFPGTGPMNTEAFF	TGTGCCAGCAGTTTCCCCGGGACAGGCCCAATGAACACTGAAGCTTTCTTT
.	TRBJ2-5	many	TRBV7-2	CASSLGGTSIAETQYF	TGTGCCAGCAGCTTAGGAGGGACCAGCATTGCGGAGACCCAGTACTTC
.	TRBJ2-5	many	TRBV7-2	CASSIRLQETQYF	TGTGCCAGCAGCATTAGACTACAAGAGACCCAGTACTTC
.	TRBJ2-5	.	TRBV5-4	CASSLAGDETQYF	TGTGCCAGCAGCTTGGCGGGGGACGAGACCCAGTACTTC
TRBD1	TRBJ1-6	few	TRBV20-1	CSARNPGTVNSPLHF	TGCAGTGCTAGAAATCCGGGGACAGTTAATTCACCCCTCCACTTT
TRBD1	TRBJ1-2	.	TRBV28	CASRRGQGTGGYTF	TGTGCCAGCAGAAGGGGACAGGGGACGGGGGGCTACACCTTC
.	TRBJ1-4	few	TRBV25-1	CASSEFRGTNEKLFF	TGTGCCAGCAGTGAATTTCGGGGGACTAATGAAAAACTGTTTTTT
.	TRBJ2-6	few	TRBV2	CASSERGSGANVLTF	TGTGCCAGCAGTGAACGCGGATCTGGGGCCAACGTCCTGACTTTC
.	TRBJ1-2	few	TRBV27	CASSFGESGIYGYTF	TGTGCCAGCAGTTTCGGGGAATCGGGGATCTATGGCTACACCTTC
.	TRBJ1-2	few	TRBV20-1	CSARVGKQSNYGYTF	TGCAGTGCTAGAGTAGGGAAACAGAGTAACTATGGCTACACCTTC
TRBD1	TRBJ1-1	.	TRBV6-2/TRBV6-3	CASINRGAEAFF	TGTGCCAGCATCAACAGGGGCGCTGAAGCTTTCTTT
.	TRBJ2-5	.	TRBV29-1	CSVADRSQETQYF	TGCAGCGTCGCCGACAGGAGCCAAGAGACCCAGTACTTC
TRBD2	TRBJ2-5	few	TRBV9	CASSVGASGPRTETQYF	TGTGCCAGCAGCGTAGGGGCTAGCGGGCCCCGGACAGAGACCCAGTACTTC
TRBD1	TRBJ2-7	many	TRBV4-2	CASSQGQGSSYEQYF	TGTGCCAGCAGCCAAGGACAGGGGAGCTCCTACGAGCAGTACTTC
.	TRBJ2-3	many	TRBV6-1	CASSPGDTQYF	TGTGCCAGCAGCCCGGGAGATACGCAGTATTTT
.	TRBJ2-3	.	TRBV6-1	CASRELGARTDTQYF	TGTGCCAGCAGGGAGCTAGGGGCTCGCACAGATACGCAGTATTTT
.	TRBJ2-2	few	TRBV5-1	CASSGDTGELFF	TGCGCCAGCAGCGGAGACACCGGGGAGCTGTTTTTT
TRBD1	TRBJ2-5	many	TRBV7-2	CASSSGQGGWETQYF	TGTGCCAGCAGCTCAGGACAGGGGGGGTGGGAGACCCAGTACTTC
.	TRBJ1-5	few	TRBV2	CASRPGGGYSNQPQHF	TGTGCCAGCAGACCAGGAGGGGGATATAGCAATCAGCCCCAGCATTTT
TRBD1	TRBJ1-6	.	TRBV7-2	CASSLRTGGSNSPLHF	TGTGCCAGCAGCTTGAGGACAGGGGGTAGTAATTCACCCCTCCACTTT
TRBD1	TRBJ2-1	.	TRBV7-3	CASSPGQFLSSYNEQFF	TGTGCCAGCAGCCCGGGACAGTTCCTAAGCTCCTACAATGAGCAGTTCTTC
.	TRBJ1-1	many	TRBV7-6	CASSKGQNTEAFF	TGTGCCAGCAGCAAGGGACAGAACACTGAAGCTTTCTTT
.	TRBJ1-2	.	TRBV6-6	CASSYSRQEGYTF	TGTGCCAGCAGTTACTCGAGGCAGGAAGGCTACACCTTC
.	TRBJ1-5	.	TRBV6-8	CASSYSGGTDQPQHF	TGTGCCAGCAGTTACTCGGGCGGGACCGATCAGCCCCAGCATTTT
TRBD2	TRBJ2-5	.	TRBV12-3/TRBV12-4	CASTNLAGGQETQYF	TGTGCCAGCACCAACCTAGCGGGGGGGCAGGAGACCCAGTACTTC
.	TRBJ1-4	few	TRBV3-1	CASSQDVGGRKLFF	TGTGCCAGCAGCCAAGACGTTGGGGGTAGAAAACTGTTTTTT
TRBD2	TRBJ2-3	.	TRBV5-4	CAAGSGGSTDTQYF	TGTGCCGCCGGAAGCGGGGGAAGCACAGATACGCAGTATTTT
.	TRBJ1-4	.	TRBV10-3	CAISDGIDEKLFF	TGTGCCATCAGTGACGGGATCGATGAAAAACTGTTTTTT
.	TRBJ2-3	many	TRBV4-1	CASSQDPNRDTQYF	TGCGCCAGCAGCCAAGATCCCAATCGGGATACGCAGTATTTT
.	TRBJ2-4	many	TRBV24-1	CATSDPRMDIQYF	TGTGCCACCAGTGATCCCCGGATGGACATTCAGTACTTC
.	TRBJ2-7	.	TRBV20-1	CSARWATGEQYF	TGCAGTGCTAGGTGGGCGACAGGCGAGCAGTACTTC
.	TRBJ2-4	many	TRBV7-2	CASSLELAKNIQYF	TGTGCCAGCAGCTTAGAGCTAGCCAAAAACATTCAGTACTTC
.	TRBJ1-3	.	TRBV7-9	CASSLRENSGNTIYF	TGTGCCAGCAGCTTACGGGAGAACTCTGGAAACACCATATATTTT
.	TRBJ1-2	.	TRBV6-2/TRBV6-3	CASSYRYSYTF	TGTGCCAGCAGTTACAGATACTCCTACACCTTC
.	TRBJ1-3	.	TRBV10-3	CATINRDHAGNTIYF	TGTGCCACAATAAACAGGGATCACGCTGGAAACACCATATATTTT